The T cell receptor beta chain described here comes from a study of blood T cell repertoires in COVID-19. In the study overall: Collection of acute and convalescent COVID-19 samples took place in the United States, Italy and Spain. PBMCs, B-cell-depleted T cells, or T cells were the source of the cDNA or gDNA that made up the material.

In the original processing: Amplification of reference gene primers was used by the study to estimate nucleated cell counts. Sequencing was performed with immunoSEQ multiplex PCR; in TCRdb, only in-frame clones are kept and a portion is missing. V and J calls plus clone size are reproduced from that table; the DNA served to infer D and trimming. The sample contains a few hundred thousand clones, 75% to 90% of which appear only once. This CDR3 has 15 amino acids. The V gene's germline CDR1 is SGHAT and CDR2 FQNNGV. V was pared by 1 base and J by 4 bases, with 13 bases between. V usage is TRBV11-2 and J usage is TRBJ1-2; D is possibly TRBD1 (6 bases). The TCR was taken from a woman between 35 and 50 years old with acute or convalescent COVID-19. The sequenced sample consisted of peripheral blood. CDR3 region: CASSLATGLGYGYTF. CDR3 bases: TGTGCCAGCAGCTTAGCAACAGGGTTAGGCTATGGCTACACCTTC.